This TCR beta chain was identified in a study of T-cell reconstitution after alpha-beta-depleted transplantation in children. Germline V CDR1 and CDR2: SGDLS, YYNGEE. The CDR3 sequence is 16 residues long. Trimming took off 3 bases at V and 0 bases at J, with 16 bases between the two ends. Worth noting for this clonotype: What it binds is not known.

The TCRbeta library was prepared with unique molecular identifiers. MiXCR, applied by TCRdb to the PCR reads, yields one record per CDR3 protein. The repertoire consists of 800,000 to 1,000,000 distinct CDR3 sequences, with about 29% occurring once and the leading ten covering roughly 30%. Study observations and caveats: Counts and diversity of T cells one year after transplant came mostly from newly produced T cells. The study reportedly traced alpha-beta T cells about two months after transplant to several hundred expanded graft clones. The high TCRbeta diversity at day 60 in some patients came from surviving recipient T cells and thymic progenitors.

The sample was PBMCs, mostly from graft donor cells, taken 360 days after TCRalphabeta/CD19-depleted stem cell transplant. This chain links TRBV9 with TRBJ2-7, with D perhaps assigned TRBD1 or TRBD2 (6 bases each). This clonotype was sampled from a boy less than two years old who had a stem cell transplant for SCID, so the T cells may come from the graft donor. The CDR3 sequence is CASSGGRGGLSYEQYF. The CDR3 DNA reads as TGTGCCAGCAGCGGGGGACGAGGGGGACTCTCCTACGAGCAGTACTTC.